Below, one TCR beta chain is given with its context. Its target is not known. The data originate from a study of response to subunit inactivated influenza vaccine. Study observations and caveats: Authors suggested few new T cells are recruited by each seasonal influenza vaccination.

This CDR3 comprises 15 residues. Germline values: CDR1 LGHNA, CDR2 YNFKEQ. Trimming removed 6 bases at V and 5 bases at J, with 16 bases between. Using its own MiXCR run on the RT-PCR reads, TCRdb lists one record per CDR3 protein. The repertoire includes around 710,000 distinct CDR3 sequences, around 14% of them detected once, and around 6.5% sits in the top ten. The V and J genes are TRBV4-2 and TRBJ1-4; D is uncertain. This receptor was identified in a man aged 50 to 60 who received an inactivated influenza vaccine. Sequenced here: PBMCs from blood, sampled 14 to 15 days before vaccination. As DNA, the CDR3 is TGTGCCAGCAGACCCCGACTCCAGCCGAATGAAAAACTGTTTTTT. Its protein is CASRPRLQPNEKLFF.